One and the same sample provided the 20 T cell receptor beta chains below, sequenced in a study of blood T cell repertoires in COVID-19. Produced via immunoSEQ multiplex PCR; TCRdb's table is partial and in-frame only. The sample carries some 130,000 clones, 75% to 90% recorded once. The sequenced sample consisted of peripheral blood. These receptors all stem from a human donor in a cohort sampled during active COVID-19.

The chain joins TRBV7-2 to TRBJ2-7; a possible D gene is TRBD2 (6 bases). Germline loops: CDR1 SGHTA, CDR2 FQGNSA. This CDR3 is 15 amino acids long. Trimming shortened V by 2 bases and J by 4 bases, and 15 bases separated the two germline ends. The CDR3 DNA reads TGTGCCAGCAGCTTACTGCTCCTAGGGAGGTACGAGCAGTACTTC. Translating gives CASSLLLLGRYEQYF.

CDR3 protein: CSASASGLADTQYF. CDR3 sequence (DNA): TGCAGTGCTAGTGCTAGCGGGTTAGCAGATACGCAGTATTTT. This chain uses TRBV20-1 with TRBJ2-3; 8 bases map to TRBD2. Germline V gene data show CDR1 as DFQATT and CDR2 as SNEGSKA (reference sequence). The CDR3 covers 14 residues. With V trimmed by 3 bases and J by 4 bases, 6 bases remained unmatched.

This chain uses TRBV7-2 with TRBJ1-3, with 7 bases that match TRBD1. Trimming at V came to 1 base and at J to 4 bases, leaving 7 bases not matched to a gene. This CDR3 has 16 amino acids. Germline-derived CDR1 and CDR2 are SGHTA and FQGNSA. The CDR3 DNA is TGTGCCAGCAGCTTAGATCCCCCAGGGGGAGGAAACACCATATATTTT. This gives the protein CASSLDPPGGGNTIYF.

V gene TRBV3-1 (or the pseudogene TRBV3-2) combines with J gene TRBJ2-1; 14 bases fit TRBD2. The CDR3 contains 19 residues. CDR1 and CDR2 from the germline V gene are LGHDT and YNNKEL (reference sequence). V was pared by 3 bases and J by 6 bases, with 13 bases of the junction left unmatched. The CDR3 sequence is CASSHNGTSGRIFVNEQFF. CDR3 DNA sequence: TGTGCCAGCAGCCACAACGGGACTAGCGGGAGAATATTCGTCAATGAGCAGTTCTTC.

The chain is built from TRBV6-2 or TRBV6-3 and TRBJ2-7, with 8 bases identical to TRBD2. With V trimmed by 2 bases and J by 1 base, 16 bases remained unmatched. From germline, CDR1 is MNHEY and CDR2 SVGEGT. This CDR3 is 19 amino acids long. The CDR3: CASSYGLAGGFLVSYEQYV. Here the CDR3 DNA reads TGTGCCAGCAGTTACGGCCTGGCGGGAGGCTTCTTGGTTTCCTACGAGCAGTACGTC.

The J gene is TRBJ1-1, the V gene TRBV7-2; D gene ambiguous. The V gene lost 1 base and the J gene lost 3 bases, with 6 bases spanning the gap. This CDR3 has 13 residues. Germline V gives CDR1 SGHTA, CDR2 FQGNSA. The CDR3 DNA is TGTGCCAGCAGCTTAGAGGAGGACACTGAAGCTTTCTTT. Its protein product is CASSLEEDTEAFF.

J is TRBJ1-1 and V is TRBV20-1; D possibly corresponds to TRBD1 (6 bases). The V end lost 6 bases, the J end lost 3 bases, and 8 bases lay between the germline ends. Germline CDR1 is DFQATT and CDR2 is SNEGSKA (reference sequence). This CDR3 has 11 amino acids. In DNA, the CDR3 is TGCAGTGCGGCAGGGGACACTGAAGCTTTCTTT. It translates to CSAAGDTEAFF.

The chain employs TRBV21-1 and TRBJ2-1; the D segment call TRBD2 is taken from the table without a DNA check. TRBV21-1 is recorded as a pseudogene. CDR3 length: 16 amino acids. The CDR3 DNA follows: TGTGCCAGCAGCGACGTCCCGGGGGGGCCACCAGATGAGCAGTTCTTC. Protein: CASSDVPGGPPDEQFF.

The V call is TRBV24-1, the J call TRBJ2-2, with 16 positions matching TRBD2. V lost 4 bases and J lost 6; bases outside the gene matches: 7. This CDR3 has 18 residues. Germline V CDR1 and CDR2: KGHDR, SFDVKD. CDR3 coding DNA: TGTGCCACCAGTGAAGGGACTAGCGGGGGGGCCAGGGCCGGGGAGCTGTTTTTT. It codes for CATSEGTSGGARAGELFF.

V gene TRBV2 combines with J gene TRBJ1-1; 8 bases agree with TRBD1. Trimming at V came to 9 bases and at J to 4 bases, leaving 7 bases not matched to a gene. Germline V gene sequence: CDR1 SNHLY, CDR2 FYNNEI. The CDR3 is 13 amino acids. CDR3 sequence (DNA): TGTGCCAGAAGGACAGGGAGGGGCACTGAAGCTTTCTTT. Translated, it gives CARRTGRGTEAFF.

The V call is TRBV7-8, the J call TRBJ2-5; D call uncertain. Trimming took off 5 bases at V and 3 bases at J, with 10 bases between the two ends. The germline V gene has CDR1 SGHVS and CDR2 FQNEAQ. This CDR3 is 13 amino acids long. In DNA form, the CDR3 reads TGTGCCAGCAGCCCCCGACTGGAAGAGACCCAGTACTTC. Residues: CASSPRLEETQYF.

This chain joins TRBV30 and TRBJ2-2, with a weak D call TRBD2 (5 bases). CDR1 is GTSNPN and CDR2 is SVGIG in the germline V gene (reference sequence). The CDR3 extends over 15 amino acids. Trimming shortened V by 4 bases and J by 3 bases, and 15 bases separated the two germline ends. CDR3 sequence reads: CAWKWETRDTGELFF. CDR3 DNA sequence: TGTGCCTGGAAGTGGGAGACGAGGGACACCGGGGAGCTGTTTTTT.

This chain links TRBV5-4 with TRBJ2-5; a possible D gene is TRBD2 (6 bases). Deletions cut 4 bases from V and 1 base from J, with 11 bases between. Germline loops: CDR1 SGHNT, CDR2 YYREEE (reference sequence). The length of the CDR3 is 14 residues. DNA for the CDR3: TGTGCCAGCAGCGGAAAGACTAGCCAAGAGACCCAGTACTTC. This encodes CASSGKTSQETQYF.

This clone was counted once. CDR3 bases: TGTGCCAGCAGCATAGCAGGGAACAATCAGCCCCAGCATTTT. It encodes CASSIAGNNQPQHF. The chain combines TRBV6-2 or TRBV6-3 with TRBJ1-5, with D perhaps TRBD1 (5 bases). The CDR3 consists of 14 residues. From germline, CDR1 is MNHEY and CDR2 SVGEGT. V was trimmed by 6 bases and J by 3 bases, leaving 12 bases between them.

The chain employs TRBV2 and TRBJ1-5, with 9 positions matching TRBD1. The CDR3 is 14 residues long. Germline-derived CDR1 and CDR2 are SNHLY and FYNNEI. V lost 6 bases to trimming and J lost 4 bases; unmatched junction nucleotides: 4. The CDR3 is CASREDRGNQPQHF. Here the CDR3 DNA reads TGTGCCAGCAGAGAGGACAGGGGAAATCAGCCCCAGCATTTT.

CDR3 in amino acids: CASSLREGNEQFF. In DNA form, the CDR3 reads TGTGCCAGCAGCTTACGGGAGGGCAATGAGCAGTTCTTC. The chain uses TRBV5-4 and TRBJ2-1; 8 bases line up with TRBD2. V was clipped by 2 bases and J by 6 bases; unmatched bases: 1. CDR1 and CDR2 (germline): SGHNT, YYREEE (reference sequence). The CDR3 contains 13 residues.

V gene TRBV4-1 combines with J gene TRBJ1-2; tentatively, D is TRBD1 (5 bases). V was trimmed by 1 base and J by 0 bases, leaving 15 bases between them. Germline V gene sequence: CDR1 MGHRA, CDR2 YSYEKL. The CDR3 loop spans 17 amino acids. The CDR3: CASSQALGQGSNYGYTF. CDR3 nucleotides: TGCGCCAGCAGCCAAGCACTTGGTCAGGGCTCTAACTATGGCTACACCTTC.

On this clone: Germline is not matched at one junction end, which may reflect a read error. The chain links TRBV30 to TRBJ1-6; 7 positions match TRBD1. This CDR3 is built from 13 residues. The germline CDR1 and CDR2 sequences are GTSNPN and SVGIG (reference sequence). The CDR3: CAWSGTVNSPLHF. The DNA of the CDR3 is TGTGCCTGGTCAGGGACAGTTAATTCGCCCCTCCACTTT. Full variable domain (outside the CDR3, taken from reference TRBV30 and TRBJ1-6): SQTIHQWPATLVQPVGSPLSLECTVEGTSNPNLYWYRQAAGRGLQLLFYSVGIGQISSEVPQNLSASRPQDRQFILSSKKLLLSDSGFYLCAWSGTVNSPLHFGNGTRLTVT.

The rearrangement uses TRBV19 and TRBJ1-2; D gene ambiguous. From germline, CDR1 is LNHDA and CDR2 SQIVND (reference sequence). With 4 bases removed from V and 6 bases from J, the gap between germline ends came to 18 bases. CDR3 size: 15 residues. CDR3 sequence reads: CASSTERAGFHGYTF. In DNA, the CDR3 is TGTGCCAGTAGTACGGAGAGGGCCGGGTTCCATGGCTACACCTTC.

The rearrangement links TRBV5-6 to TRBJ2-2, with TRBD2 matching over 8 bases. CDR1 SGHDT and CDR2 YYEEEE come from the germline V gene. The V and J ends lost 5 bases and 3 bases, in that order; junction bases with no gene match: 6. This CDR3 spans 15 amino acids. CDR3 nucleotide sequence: TGTGCCAGCAGTTCCGGGACTAGTTACACCGGGGAGCTGTTTTTT. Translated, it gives CASSSGTSYTGELFF. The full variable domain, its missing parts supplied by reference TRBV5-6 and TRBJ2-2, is DAGVTQSPTHLIKTRGQQVTLRCSPKSGHDTVSWYQQALGQGPQFIFQYYEEEERQRGNFPDRFSGHQFPNYSSELNVNALLLGDSALYLCASSSGTSYTGELFFGEGSRLTVL.